The 22 T cell receptor beta chains in this list originate from one sample, sequenced in a study of blood T cell repertoires in COVID-19. Sequencing used immunoSEQ multiplex PCR; TCRdb keeps in-frame clones, though not all of them. The sample has 45,000 to 65,000 clones; 91% are singletons. Sequencing used peripheral blood. These receptors were taken from a human donor in a cohort sampled during active COVID-19.

Here the CDR3 reads CASSQRSSSGNTIYF. The CDR3 bases are TGTGCCAGCAGCCAGCGATCGAGCTCTGGAAACACCATATATTTT. The rearrangement links TRBV7-2 to TRBJ1-3; D is uncertain. V was clipped by 5 bases and J by 0 bases, with 11 bases between them. CDR3 size: 15 residues. Germline lookup yields CDR1 SGHTA and CDR2 FQGNSA. Using reference TRBV7-2 and TRBJ1-3 for the parts outside the CDR3, the full variable domain is GAGVSQSPSNKVTEKGKDVELRCDPISGHTALYWYRQSLGQGLEFLIYFQGNSAPDKSGLPSDRFSAERTGGSVSTLTIQRTQQEDSAVYLCASSQRSSSGNTIYFGEGSWLTVV.

V usage is TRBV3-1 (or the pseudogene TRBV3-2) and J usage is TRBJ1-5; D call uncertain. V lost 1 base, J lost 8 bases, and 12 bases lay in between. Germline CDR1 reads LGHDT; CDR2 reads YNNKEL (reference sequence). The CDR3 extends over 14 amino acids. CDR3 loop: CASSQASRWEPQHF. In DNA, the CDR3 is TGTGCCAGCAGCCAAGCTAGTCGGTGGGAGCCCCAGCATTTT.

The rearrangement links TRBV2 to TRBJ2-7, with D uncertain. CDR1 is SNHLY and CDR2 is FYNNEI in the germline V gene. V was cut by 4 bases and J by 7 bases, with 11 bases left in between. The length of the CDR3 is 12 residues. The CDR3 spells CASSGYSKEQYF. The DNA of the CDR3 is TGTGCCAGCAGTGGCTACTCCAAGGAGCAGTACTTC. Filled out from reference TRBV2 and TRBJ2-7, the complete variable domain reads EPEVTQTPSHQVTQMGQEVILRCVPISNHLYFYWYRQILGQKVEFLVSFYNNEISEKSEIFDDQFSVERPDGSNFTLKIRSTKLEDSAMYFCASSGYSKEQYFGPGTRLTVT.

The table lists this clone with a few counts. The rearrangement uses TRBV30 and TRBJ2-5; possibly TRBD1 for D (6 bases). V was trimmed by 4 bases and J by 5 bases, leaving 17 bases between them. CDR1 and CDR2 (germline): GTSNPN, SVGIG (reference sequence). CDR3 length: 14 residues. The CDR3 region is CAWTHMGTGETQYF. CDR3 in DNA: TGTGCCTGGACCCACATGGGTACAGGGGAGACCCAGTACTTC.

The chain has TRBV2 and TRBJ2-7, with TRBD2 matching over 7 bases. Germline V gives CDR1 SNHLY, CDR2 FYNNEI. The CDR3 covers 11 residues. Trimming cost V 11 bases and J 4 bases; bases outside gene matches: 5. This CDR3 reads CAYGEGYEQYF. CDR3 nucleotide sequence: TGTGCCTACGGGGAGGGATACGAGCAGTACTTC.

The gene calls are TRBV2 and TRBJ1-6; 10 bases align to TRBD1. J was trimmed by 8 bases and V by 8 bases; bases with no gene match: 6. This CDR3 has 14 amino acids. Germline values: CDR1 SNHLY, CDR2 FYNNEI. The CDR3 here is CASHTGTGDSPLHF. The CDR3 DNA sequence: TGTGCCAGCCACACCGGGACAGGGGATTCACCCCTCCACTTT. Based on the CDR3 plus reference TRBV2 and TRBJ1-6, the full variable domain is EPEVTQTPSHQVTQMGQEVILRCVPISNHLYFYWYRQILGQKVEFLVSFYNNEISEKSEIFDDQFSVERPDGSNFTLKIRSTKLEDSAMYFCASHTGTGDSPLHFGNGTRLTVT.

The chain combines TRBV11-2 with TRBJ2-5, with TRBD2 matching 14 bases. The length of the CDR3 is 15 residues. Germline assignment: CDR1 SGHAT and CDR2 FQNNGV. V was clipped by 5 bases and J by 9 bases; unmatched bases: 8. The CDR3: CASSLDLGLAGAQYF. In DNA, the CDR3 is TGTGCCAGCAGCCTCGACTTGGGACTAGCGGGGGCCCAGTACTTC.

This clone came up once. The chain employs TRBV19 and TRBJ1-2, with TRBD1 matching 7 bases. There are 13 residues in the CDR3. V trimming: 7 bases; J trimming: 5 bases; junction bases outside the gene matches: 7. Germline CDR1 reads LNHDA; CDR2 reads SQIVND (reference sequence). The CDR3 coding sequence is TGTGCCAGTACCAACACAGGGGTTTATGGCTACACCTTC. Translation: CASTNTGVYGYTF.

This clone came up once. The V gene is TRBV6-1, the J gene TRBJ1-5; D may be TRBD1 (5 bases). The CDR3 loop spans 17 amino acids. V was shortened by 2 bases and J by 0 bases, with 14 bases between the two germline ends. The germline V gene has CDR1 MNHNS and CDR2 SASEGT. The CDR3 sequence: CASSERWAGNSNQPQHF. CDR3 DNA: TGTGCCAGCAGTGAAAGATGGGCAGGGAATAGCAATCAGCCCCAGCATTTT.

This chain's CDR3 is CASSLIRLAGGRLDTQYF. CDR3 nucleotide sequence: TGTGCCAGCAGCTTAATCCGGCTGGCGGGGGGACGGTTAGATACGCAGTATTTT. The rearrangement uses TRBV7-2 and TRBJ2-3; 8 bases line up with TRBD2. Germline CDR1 and CDR2: SGHTA and FQGNSA. Losses at the gene ends were 2 bases for V and 5 bases for J; bases not matched to a gene: 15. This CDR3 is built from 18 residues.

This rearrangement joins TRBV25-1 to TRBJ2-7, with 9 bases matching TRBD2. Per germline, CDR1 MGHDK and CDR2 SYGVNS. This CDR3 contains 11 residues. Trimming removed 7 bases from V and 9 bases from J; junction bases left unmatched: 4. Here the CDR3 DNA reads TGTGCCAGCAACGGACTAGCGAGGCAGTACTTC. Residues: CASNGLARQYF.

Here the CDR3 DNA reads TGTGCCAGCAGTCCTAGCGGCGCCTACAATGAGCAGTTCTTC. This translates into CASSPSGAYNEQFF. V usage is TRBV6-6 and J usage is TRBJ2-1, with 7 bases aligning to TRBD2. The CDR3 runs to 14 residues. V shed 5 bases and J 2 bases; nucleotides not matched to a gene: 3. The germline V gene encodes CDR1 MNHNY and CDR2 SVGAGI (reference sequence).

This clone occurred once. This sequence joins TRBV18 and TRBJ2-7; a possible D gene is TRBD1 (6 bases). V lost 4 bases, J lost 5 bases, and 9 bases lay in between. Germline CDR1 reads KGHSH; CDR2 reads LQKENI. CDR3 size: 12 residues. Here the CDR3 DNA reads TGTGCCAGCTCACGAGACAGGAACGAGCAGTACTTC. Protein sequence: CASSRDRNEQYF.

V is TRBV7-8 and J is TRBJ2-1; 11 bases match TRBD2. The V gene's germline CDR1 is SGHVS and CDR2 FQNEAQ. Losses at the gene ends were 6 bases for V and 2 bases for J; bases not matched to a gene: 6. The CDR3 sequence is 16 residues long. CDR3 nucleotides: TGTGCCAGCAGATTAACTAGCGGGAGCCCCTACAATGAGCAGTTCTTC. This gives the protein CASRLTSGSPYNEQFF.

This clone was observed once. The chain has TRBV5-1 and TRBJ2-5; TRBD1 matches 8 bases. The CDR3 extends over 16 amino acids. CDR1 SGHRS and CDR2 YFSETQ come from the germline V gene. V dropped 4 bases and J dropped 5; count of bases not matched to a gene: 13. The CDR3 DNA sequence: TGCGCCAGCAGCGCTAACCCTACAGGGGGTCTTGAGACCCAGTACTTC. Its translation is CASSANPTGGLETQYF.

Concerning this clone itself: Other nucleotide sequences from this sample produce the same CDR3. V gene TRBV5-1 combines with J gene TRBJ2-2; D is ambiguous. This CDR3 is built from 15 residues. The V and J ends lost 0 bases and 0 bases respectively, with 6 bases between them. Germline CDR1 and CDR2: SGHRS and YFSETQ. The DNA for the CDR3 is TGCGCCAGCAGCTTGGCCGCGGCGAACACCGGGGAGCTGTTTTTT. This translates into CASSLAAANTGELFF.

In its sample, this clone was seen once. The chain uses TRBV19 and TRBJ2-5; 9 positions match TRBD2. Trimming at V came to 0 bases and at J to 6 bases, leaving 5 bases not matched to a gene. Looked up from germline, CDR1 is LNHDA and CDR2 is SQIVND (reference sequence). CDR3 size: 15 residues. The CDR3, as DNA: TGTGCCAGTAGTATAGATGGCGGGAGGGGAAAGACCCAGTACTTC. This codes for CASSIDGGRGKTQYF.

The rearrangement uses TRBV4-2 and TRBJ2-7, with 9 nucleotides matching TRBD2. Germline CDR1 and CDR2: LGHNA and YNFKEQ. The CDR3 covers 18 residues. V shed 4 bases and J 1 base; nucleotides not matched to a gene: 14. CDR3: CASSPLTGELAGSYEQYF. CDR3 nucleotides: TGTGCCAGCAGCCCACTTACCGGGGAACTAGCGGGTTCCTACGAGCAGTACTTC.

J is TRBJ2-2 and V is TRBV28, with 15 bases identical to TRBD2. Germline V lookup: CDR1 MDHEN, CDR2 SYDVKM. V gave up 6 bases and J gave up 6 bases; unmatched junction bases: 11. The CDR3 is 18 residues long. CDR3 loop: CASRRTSGRAKRPGELFF. CDR3 nucleotides: TGTGCCAGCAGGCGGACTAGCGGGAGGGCCAAGCGTCCCGGGGAGCTGTTTTTT.

The chain has TRBV3-1 (or the pseudogene TRBV3-2) and TRBJ2-5; 9 nucleotides align to TRBD1. The J segment lost 1 base and the V segment lost 4 bases, leaving 7 bases of the junction unmatched. Germline assignment: CDR1 LGHDT and CDR2 YNNKEL (reference sequence). The CDR3 runs to 16 residues. The CDR3 loop is CASSPGTGSFQETQYF. The CDR3 nucleotides are TGTGCCAGCAGCCCCGGGACAGGGAGCTTCCAAGAGACCCAGTACTTC.

This rearrangement joins TRBV27 to TRBJ2-1, with TRBD2 matching 11 bases. Looked up from germline, CDR1 is MNHEY and CDR2 is SMNVEV (reference sequence). CDR3 length: 15 residues. The V gene end was trimmed by 3 bases and the J gene end by 8 bases; junction bases not matched to a gene: 6. As DNA, the CDR3 is TGTGCCAGCAGTTTCTTAGCGGGGGGGCTCGATGAGCAGTTCTTC. It encodes CASSFLAGGLDEQFF.

The chain employs TRBV20-1 and TRBJ2-7, with a possible D match to TRBD1 (6 bases). Germline-derived CDR1 and CDR2 are DFQATT and SNEGSKA (reference sequence). The CDR3 covers 11 residues. The CDR3 protein is CRGAQGNEQYF. CDR3 sequence (DNA): TGCAGGGGAGCACAGGGAAACGAGCAGTACTTC.